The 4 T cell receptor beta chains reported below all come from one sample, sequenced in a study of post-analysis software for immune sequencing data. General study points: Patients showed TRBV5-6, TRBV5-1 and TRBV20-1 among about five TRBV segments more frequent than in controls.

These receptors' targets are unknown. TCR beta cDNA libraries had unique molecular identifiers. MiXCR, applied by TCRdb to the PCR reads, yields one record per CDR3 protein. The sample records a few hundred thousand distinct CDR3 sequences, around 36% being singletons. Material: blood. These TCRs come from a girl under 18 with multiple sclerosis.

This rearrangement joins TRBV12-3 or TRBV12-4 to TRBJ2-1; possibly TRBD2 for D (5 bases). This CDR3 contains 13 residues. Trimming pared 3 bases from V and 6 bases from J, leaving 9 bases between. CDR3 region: CASSLEVTNEQFF. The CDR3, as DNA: TGTGCCAGCAGTTTGGAGGTTACCAATGAGCAGTTCTTC.

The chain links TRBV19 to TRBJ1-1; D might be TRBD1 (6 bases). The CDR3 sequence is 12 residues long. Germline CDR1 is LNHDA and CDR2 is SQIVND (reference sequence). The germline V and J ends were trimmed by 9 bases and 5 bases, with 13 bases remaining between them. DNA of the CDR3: TGTGCCAGCAGACAGGTTTCGACTGAAGCTTTCTTT. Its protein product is CASRQVSTEAFF.

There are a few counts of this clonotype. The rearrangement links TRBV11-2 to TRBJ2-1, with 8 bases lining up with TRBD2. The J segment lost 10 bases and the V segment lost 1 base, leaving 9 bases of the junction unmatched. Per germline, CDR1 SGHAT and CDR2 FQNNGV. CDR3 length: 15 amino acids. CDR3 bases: TGTGCCAGCAGCTTAGTTACGGGGGGGCCGCAAGAGCAGTTCTTC. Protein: CASSLVTGGPQEQFF.

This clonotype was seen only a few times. The CDR3 here is CASSQGTVYEQYF. The CDR3 region has the DNA TGTGCCAGCAGCCAAGGGACAGTCTACGAGCAGTACTTC. This chain links TRBV3-1 with TRBJ2-7; D is possibly TRBD1 (6 bases). Looked up from germline, CDR1 is LGHDT and CDR2 is YNNKEL (reference sequence). Trimming cost V 1 base and J 3 bases, with 7 bases left between them. This CDR3 is built from 13 residues.